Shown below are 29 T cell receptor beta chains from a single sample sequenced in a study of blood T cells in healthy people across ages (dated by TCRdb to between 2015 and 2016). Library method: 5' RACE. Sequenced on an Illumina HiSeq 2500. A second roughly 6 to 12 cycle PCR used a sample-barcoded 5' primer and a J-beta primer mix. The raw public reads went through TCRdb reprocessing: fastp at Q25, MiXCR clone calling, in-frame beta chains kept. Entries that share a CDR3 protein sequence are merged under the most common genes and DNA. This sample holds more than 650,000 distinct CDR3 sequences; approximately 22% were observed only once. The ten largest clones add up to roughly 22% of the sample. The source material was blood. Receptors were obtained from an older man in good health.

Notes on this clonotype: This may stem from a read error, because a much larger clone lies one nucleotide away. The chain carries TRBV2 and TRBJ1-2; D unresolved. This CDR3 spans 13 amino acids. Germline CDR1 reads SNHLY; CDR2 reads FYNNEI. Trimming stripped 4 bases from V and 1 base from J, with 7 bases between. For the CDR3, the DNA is TGTGCCAGCAGTGTAGGATTTAACTATGGCTACACCTTC. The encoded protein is CASSVGFNYGYTF.

The CDR3 bases are TGTGCCAGCAGCCTCAAAACAGGGGTTCAGCCCCAGCATTTT. Its protein product is CASSLKTGVQPQHF. This rearrangement joins TRBV7-6 to TRBJ1-5, with TRBD1 identical over 7 bases. The CDR3 is 14 amino acids. V gave up 5 bases and J gave up 6 bases; unmatched junction bases: 7. Germline CDR1 reads SGHVS; CDR2 reads FNYEAQ.

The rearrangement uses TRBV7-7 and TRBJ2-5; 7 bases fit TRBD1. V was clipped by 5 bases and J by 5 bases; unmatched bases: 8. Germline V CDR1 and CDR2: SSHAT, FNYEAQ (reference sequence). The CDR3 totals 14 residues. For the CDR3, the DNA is TGTGCCAGCAGCGTAAACAGGGGCTTGGAGACCCAGTACTTC. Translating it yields CASSVNRGLETQYF.

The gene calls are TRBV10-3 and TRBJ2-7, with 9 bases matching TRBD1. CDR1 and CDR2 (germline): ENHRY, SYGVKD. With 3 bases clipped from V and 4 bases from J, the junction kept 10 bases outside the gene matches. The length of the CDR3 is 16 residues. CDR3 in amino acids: CAISEWAPDRGYEQYF. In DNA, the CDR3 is TGTGCCATCAGTGAATGGGCCCCTGACAGGGGGTACGAGCAGTACTTC.

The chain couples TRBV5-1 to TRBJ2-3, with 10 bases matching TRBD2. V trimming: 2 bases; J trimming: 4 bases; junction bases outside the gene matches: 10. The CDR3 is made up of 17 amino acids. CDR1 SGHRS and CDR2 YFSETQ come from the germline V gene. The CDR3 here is CASSLASGSQAPDTQYF. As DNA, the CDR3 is TGCGCCAGCAGCTTAGCTAGCGGGAGTCAGGCGCCAGATACGCAGTATTTT. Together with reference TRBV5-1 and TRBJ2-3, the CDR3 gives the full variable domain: KAGVTQTPRYLIKTRGQQVTLSCSPISGHRSVSWYQQTPGQGLQFLFEYFSETQRNKGNFPGRFSGRQFSNSRSEMNVSTLELGDSALYLCASSLASGSQAPDTQYFGPGTRLTVL.

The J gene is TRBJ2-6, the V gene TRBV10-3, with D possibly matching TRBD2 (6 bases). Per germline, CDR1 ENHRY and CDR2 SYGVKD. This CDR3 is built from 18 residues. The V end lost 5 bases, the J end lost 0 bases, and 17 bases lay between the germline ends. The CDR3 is CAISPAGLRSSGANVLTF. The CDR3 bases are TGTGCCATCAGTCCTGCGGGACTTCGGAGCTCTGGGGCCAACGTCCTGACTTTC.

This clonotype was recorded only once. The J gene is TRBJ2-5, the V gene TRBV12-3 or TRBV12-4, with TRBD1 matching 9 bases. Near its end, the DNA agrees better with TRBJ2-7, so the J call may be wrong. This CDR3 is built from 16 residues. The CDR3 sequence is CASSPRDRDSRYEQYF. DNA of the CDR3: TGTGCCAGCAGTCCCCGGGACAGGGACAGTAGGTACGAGCAGTACTTC.

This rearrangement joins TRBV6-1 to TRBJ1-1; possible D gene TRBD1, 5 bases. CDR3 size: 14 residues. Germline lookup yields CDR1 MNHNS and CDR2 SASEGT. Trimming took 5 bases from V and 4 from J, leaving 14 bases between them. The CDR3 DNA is TGTGCCAGCAGTCACAGGTCTACCCTCACTGAAGCTTTCTTT. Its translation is CASSHRSTLTEAFF.

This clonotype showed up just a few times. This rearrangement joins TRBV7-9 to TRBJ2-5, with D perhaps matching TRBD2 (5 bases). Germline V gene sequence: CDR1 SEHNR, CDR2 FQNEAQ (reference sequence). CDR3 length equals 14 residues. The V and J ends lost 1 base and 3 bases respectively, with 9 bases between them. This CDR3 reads CASSLGREEETQYF. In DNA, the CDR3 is TGTGCCAGCAGCTTAGGTCGGGAAGAAGAGACCCAGTACTTC.

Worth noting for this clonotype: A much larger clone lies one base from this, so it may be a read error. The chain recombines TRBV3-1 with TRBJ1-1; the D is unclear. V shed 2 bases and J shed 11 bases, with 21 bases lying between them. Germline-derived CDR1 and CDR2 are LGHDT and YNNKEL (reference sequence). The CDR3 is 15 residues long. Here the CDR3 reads CASSQLPDGSTVAFF. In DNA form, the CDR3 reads TGTGCCAGCAGCCAACTCCCGGACGGGTCAACAGTGGCTTTCTTT.

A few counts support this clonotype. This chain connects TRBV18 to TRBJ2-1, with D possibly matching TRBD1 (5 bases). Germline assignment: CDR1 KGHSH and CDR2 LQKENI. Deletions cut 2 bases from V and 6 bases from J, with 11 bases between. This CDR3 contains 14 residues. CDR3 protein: CASSPESGLNEQFF. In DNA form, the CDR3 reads TGTGCCAGCTCACCAGAATCAGGGCTCAATGAGCAGTTCTTC.

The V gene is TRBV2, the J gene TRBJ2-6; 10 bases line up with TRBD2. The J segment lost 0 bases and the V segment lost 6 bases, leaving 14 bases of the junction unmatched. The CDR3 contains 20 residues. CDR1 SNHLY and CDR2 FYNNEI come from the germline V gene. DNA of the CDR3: TGTGCCAGCAGATACTATAGCGGGGGGCTCGAAAGCTCTGGGGCCAACGTCCTGACTTTC. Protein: CASRYYSGGLESSGANVLTF.

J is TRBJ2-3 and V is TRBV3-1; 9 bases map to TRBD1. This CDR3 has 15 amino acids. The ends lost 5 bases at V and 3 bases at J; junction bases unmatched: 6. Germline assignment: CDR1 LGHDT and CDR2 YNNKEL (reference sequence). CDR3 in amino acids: CASSAGTGFTDTQYF. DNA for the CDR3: TGTGCCAGCAGCGCCGGGACAGGGTTTACAGATACGCAGTATTTT.

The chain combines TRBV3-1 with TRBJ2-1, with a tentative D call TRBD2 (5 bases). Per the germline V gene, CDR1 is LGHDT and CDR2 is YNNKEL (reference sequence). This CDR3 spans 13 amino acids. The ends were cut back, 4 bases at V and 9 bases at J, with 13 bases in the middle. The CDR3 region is CASSRFEGIEQFF. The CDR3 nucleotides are TGTGCCAGCAGCCGGTTCGAGGGCATTGAGCAGTTCTTC.

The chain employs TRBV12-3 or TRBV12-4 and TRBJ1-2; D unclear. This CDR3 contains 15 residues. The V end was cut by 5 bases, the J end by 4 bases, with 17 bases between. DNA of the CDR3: TGTGCCAGCAGTACCCGCGGGCCTGAAGTCTATGGCTACACCTTC. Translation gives CASSTRGPEVYGYTF.

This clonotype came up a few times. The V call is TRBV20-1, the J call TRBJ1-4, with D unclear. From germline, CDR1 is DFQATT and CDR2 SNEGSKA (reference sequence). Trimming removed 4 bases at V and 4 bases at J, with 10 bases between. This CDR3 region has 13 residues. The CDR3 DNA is TGCAGTGCTAAGAGCGGGTATAATGAAAAACTGTTTTTT. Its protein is CSAKSGYNEKLFF.

CDR3 DNA sequence: TGTGCCAGCAGTTACTCGGGTGAGCAGTTCTTC. This encodes CASSYSGEQFF. V usage is TRBV6-5 and J usage is TRBJ2-1; D unclear. This CDR3 comprises 11 residues. Trimming stripped 0 bases from V and 9 bases from J, with 3 bases between. Germline-derived CDR1 and CDR2 are MNHEY and SVGAGI.

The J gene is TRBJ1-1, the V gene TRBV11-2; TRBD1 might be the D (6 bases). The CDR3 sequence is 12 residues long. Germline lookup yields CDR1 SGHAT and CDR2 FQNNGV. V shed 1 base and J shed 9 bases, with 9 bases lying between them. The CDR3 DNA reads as TGTGCCAGCAGCTTAGGACAGGTACAAGCTTTCTTT. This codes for CASSLGQVQAFF.

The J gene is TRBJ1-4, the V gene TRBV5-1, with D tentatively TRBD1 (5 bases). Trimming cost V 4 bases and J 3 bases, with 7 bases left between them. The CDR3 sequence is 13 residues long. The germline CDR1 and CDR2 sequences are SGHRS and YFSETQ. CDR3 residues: CASSKGPNEKLFF. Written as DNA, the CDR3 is TGCGCCAGCAGCAAGGGGCCTAATGAAAAACTGTTTTTT. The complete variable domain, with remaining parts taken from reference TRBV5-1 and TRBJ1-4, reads KAGVTQTPRYLIKTRGQQVTLSCSPISGHRSVSWYQQTPGQGLQFLFEYFSETQRNKGNFPGRFSGRQFSNSRSEMNVSTLELGDSALYLCASSKGPNEKLFFGSGTQLSVL.

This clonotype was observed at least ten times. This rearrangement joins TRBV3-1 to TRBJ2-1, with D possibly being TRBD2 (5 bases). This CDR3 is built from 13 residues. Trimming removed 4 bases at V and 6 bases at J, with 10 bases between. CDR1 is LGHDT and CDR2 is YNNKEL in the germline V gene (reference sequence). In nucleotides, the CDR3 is TGTGCCAGCAGCCGACGGGGTAGCAATGAGCAGTTCTTC. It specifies CASSRRGSNEQFF.

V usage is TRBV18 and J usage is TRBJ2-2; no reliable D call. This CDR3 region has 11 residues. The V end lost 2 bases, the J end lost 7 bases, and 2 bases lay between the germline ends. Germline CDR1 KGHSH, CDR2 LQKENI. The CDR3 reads CASSPGGELFF. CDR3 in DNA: TGTGCCAGCTCACCAGGCGGGGAGCTGTTTTTT.

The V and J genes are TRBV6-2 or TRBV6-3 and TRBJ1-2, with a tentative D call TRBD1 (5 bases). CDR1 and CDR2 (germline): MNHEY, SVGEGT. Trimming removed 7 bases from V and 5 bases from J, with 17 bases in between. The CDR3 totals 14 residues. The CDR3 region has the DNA TGTGCCAGCACCAAAAACCCCAGGGTTTATGGCTACACCTTC. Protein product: CASTKNPRVYGYTF.

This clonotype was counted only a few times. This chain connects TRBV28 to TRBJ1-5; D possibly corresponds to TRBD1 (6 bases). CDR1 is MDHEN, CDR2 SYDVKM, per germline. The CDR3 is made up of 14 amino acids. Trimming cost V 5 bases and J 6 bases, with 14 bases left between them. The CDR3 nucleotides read TGTGCCAGCAGTCAAGGGGGGTCCGTTCAGCCCCAGCATTTT. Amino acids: CASSQGGSVQPQHF.

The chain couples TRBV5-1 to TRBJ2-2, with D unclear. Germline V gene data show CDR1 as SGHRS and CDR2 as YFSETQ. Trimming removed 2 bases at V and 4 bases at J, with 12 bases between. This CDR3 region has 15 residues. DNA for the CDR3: TGCGCCAGCAGCTTCGCACCATCTACCACCGGGGAGCTGTTTTTT. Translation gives CASSFAPSTTGELFF. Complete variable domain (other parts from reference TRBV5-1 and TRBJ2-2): KAGVTQTPRYLIKTRGQQVTLSCSPISGHRSVSWYQQTPGQGLQFLFEYFSETQRNKGNFPGRFSGRQFSNSRSEMNVSTLELGDSALYLCASSFAPSTTGELFFGEGSRLTVL.

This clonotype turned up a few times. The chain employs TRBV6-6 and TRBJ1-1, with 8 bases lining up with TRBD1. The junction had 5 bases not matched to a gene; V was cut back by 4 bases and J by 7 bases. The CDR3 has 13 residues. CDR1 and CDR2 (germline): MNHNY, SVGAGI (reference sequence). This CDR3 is CASSSRGQDEAFF. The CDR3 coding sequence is TGTGCCAGCAGTTCCAGGGGGCAGGATGAAGCTTTCTTT.

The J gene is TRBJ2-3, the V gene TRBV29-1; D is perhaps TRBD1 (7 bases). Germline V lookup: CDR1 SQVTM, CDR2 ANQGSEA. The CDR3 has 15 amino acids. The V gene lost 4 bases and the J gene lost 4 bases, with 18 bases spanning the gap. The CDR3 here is CSVGGGGGGPDTQYF. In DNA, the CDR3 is TGCAGCGTTGGTGGAGGAGGGGGCGGCCCAGATACGCAGTATTTT.

The CDR3 here is CASSLSVFTEAFF. In DNA form, the CDR3 reads TGTGCCAGCAGTTTATCTGTGTTCACTGAAGCTTTCTTT. The chain is built from TRBV12-3 or TRBV12-4 and TRBJ1-1, with unresolved D. The V gene lost 2 bases and the J gene lost 4 bases, with 8 bases spanning the gap. The CDR3 totals 13 residues.

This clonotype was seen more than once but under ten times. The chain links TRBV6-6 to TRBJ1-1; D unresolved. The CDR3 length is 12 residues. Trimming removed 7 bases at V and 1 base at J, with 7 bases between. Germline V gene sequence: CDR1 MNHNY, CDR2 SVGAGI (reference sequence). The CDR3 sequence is CASTDQNTEAFF. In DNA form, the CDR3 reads TGTGCCAGCACCGACCAGAACACTGAAGCTTTCTTT.

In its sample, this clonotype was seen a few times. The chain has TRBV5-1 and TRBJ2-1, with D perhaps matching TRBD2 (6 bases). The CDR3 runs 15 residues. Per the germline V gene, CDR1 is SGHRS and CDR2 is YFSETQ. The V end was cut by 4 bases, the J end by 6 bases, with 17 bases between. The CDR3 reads CASSTLGAGPNEQFF. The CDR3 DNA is TGCGCCAGCAGCACCCTCGGCGCGGGGCCCAATGAGCAGTTCTTC.